This is a list of T cell receptor beta chains from one sample in a study of identifying expanded T cells in peripheral blood. The repertoire was sequenced with immunoSEQ multiplex PCR; TCRdb's copy has only in-frame clones and lacks some. The sample has around 94,000 clones; 85% are singletons. Specimen: blood. The receptors shown here come from a person aged 18-69 years in good health. Each CDR3 is given with its conserved first and last residue. A D gene is named only where the DNA matches it firmly. The size field is filled for only some rows; it gives once, few, many or a size class.

j_call clone_size cdr3_length d_call v_call cdr3_nt cdr3_aa
TRBJ2-3 . 13 TRBD1 TRBV2 TGTGCCAGCACGGACAGGGCCACAGATACGCAGTATTTT CASTDRATDTQYF
TRBJ2-3 . 16 TRBD1 TRBV4-3 TGCGCCAGCAGCCCCCGGACAGGGGCATACACAGATACGCAGTATTTT CASSPRTGAYTDTQYF
TRBJ1-1 . 13 . TRBV9 TGTGCCAGCAGCCCACTTCCTAGACCTGAAGCTTTCTTT CASSPLPRPEAFF
TRBJ2-3 . 14 . TRBV11-3 TGTGCCAGCAGCTTCTCGGGACGCACAGATACGCAGTATTTT CASSFSGRTDTQYF
TRBJ1-4 . 15 . TRBV6-5 TGTGCCAGCAGCCTCGCTGGGTTGTCGAATGAAAAACTGTTTTTT CASSLAGLSNEKLFF
TRBJ1-2 . 14 . TRBV6-6 TGTGCCAGCATAAAGGGAGAGGGTAACTATGGCTACACCTTC CASIKGEGNYGYTF
TRBJ1-2 . 13 . TRBV6-5 TGTGCCAGCAGTTACTCGAAGGTCTATGGCTACACCTTC CASSYSKVYGYTF
TRBJ2-5 . 11 . TRBV7-6 TGTGCCAGCAGCTTTACGGAGACCCAGTACTTC CASSFTETQYF
TRBJ1-3 . 15 TRBD1 TRBV25-1 TGTGCCAGCAGTGATGCGACAGGGAGTGGAAACACCATATATTTT CASSDATGSGNTIYF
TRBJ2-5 . 16 . TRBV11-1 TGTGCCAGCAGCTTAGTCCCACTAGACCTAAAAGAGACCCAGTACTTC CASSLVPLDLKETQYF
TRBJ1-5 . 15 . TRBV6-5 TGTGCCAGCAGTTTCTCCGCCGGGAGTCAACAGCCCCAGCATTTT CASSFSAGSQQPQHF
TRBJ1-2 once 14 . TRBV9 TGTGCCAGCAGCGTAGCTTACGCTAACTATGGCTACACCTTC CASSVAYANYGYTF
TRBJ1-4 . 15 . TRBV6-5 TGTGCCAGCAGTTACGGCGGGCTCACTCCTGAAAAACTGTTTTTT CASSYGGLTPEKLFF
TRBJ2-7 . 13 TRBD1 TRBV19 TGTGCCAGTGGGACAGGGTCCTCCTACGAGCAGTACTTC CASGTGSSYEQYF
TRBJ1-4 . 13 . TRBV7-6 TGTGCCAGCAGCCCCAGGACGGGTGAAAAACTGTTTTTT CASSPRTGEKLFF
TRBJ1-5 . 11 . TRBV30 TGTGCCTGGAGTACGGGGAGATACCAGCATTTT CAWSTGRYQHF
TRBJ2-3 . 15 TRBD2 TRBV15 TGTGCCACCAGCAAACGCGGGGGGCACACAGATACGCAGTATTTT CATSKRGGHTDTQYF
TRBJ2-2 . 18 TRBD1 TRBV7-9 TGTGCCAGCAGCTCACCCAGGGGGCCTAATCGTGACACCGGGGAGCTGTTTTTT CASSSPRGPNRDTGELFF
TRBJ2-7 few 18 . TRBV11-3 TGTGCCAGCAGCGTGGGGAGCGGACGGGGACGTAGCTCCTACGAGCAGTACTTC CASSVGSGRGRSSYEQYF
TRBJ2-5 . 16 TRBD2 TRBV29-1 TGCAGCGTGTACGGGGGGGCCTCGGTGGTTTGGGAGACCCAGTACTTC CSVYGGASVVWETQYF
TRBJ1-4 . 11 . TRBV14 TGTGCCAGCAGCCAGAATGAAAAACTGTTTTTT CASSQNEKLFF
TRBJ1-2 . 14 TRBD1 TRBV6-6 TGTGCCAGCAGTCGGGACAGGACACGCTATGGCTACACCTTC CASSRDRTRYGYTF
TRBJ1-1 . 16 TRBD1 TRBV9 TGTGCCAGCAGTCCCGGGGGGGACAGAAAAAACGGAGGAGCTTTCTTT CASSPGGDRKNGGAFF
TRBJ2-7 . 11 . TRBV27 TGTGCCAGCAGGAGCTCCTACGAGCAGTACTTC CASRSSYEQYF
TRBJ2-5 . 15 . TRBV5-4 TGTGCCAGCAGAACAACAACCTGGGGCGAAGAGACCCAGTACTTC CASRTTTWGEETQYF
TRBJ2-7 once 14 . TRBV10-3 TGTGCCATTTCCCCCCAGGGGGGCTCCTACGAGCAGTACTTC CAISPQGGSYEQYF
TRBJ2-7 . 14 TRBD2 TRBV10-3 TGTGCCATCAGTGAGCCCACTAGCGGCTACGAGCAGTACTTC CAISEPTSGYEQYF
TRBJ1-4 . 16 TRBD1 TRBV6-5 TGTGCCAGCAGTTCGTCCCGGGACAGGGAAGTTGAAAAACTGTTTTTT CASSSSRDREVEKLFF
TRBJ2-1 . 13 TRBD1 TRBV7-3 TGTGCCAGCAGCCGAGACAGGGAAAATGAGCAGTTCTTC CASSRDRENEQFF
TRBJ2-7 . 15 . TRBV7-9 TGTGCCAGCAGCTTAGTTAGGGCAGCATCGAGCGAGCAGTACTTC CASSLVRAASSEQYF
TRBJ1-1 few 14 . TRBV5-6 TGTGCCAGCAGCTTGGCTTGGACTTACACTGAAGCTTTCTTT CASSLAWTYTEAFF
TRBJ1-3 . 15 . TRBV21-1 TGTGCCAGCAGCTTATCTCGGGGGCTTGGAAACACCATATATTTT CASSLSRGLGNTIYF
TRBJ2-5 . 13 TRBD2 TRBV7-2 TGTGCCAGCAGCTCCAGGACTAGCGGGGGTCACCACTTC CASSSRTSGGHHF
TRBJ1-1 . 14 TRBD1 TRBV7-9 TGTGCCAGCAGCCGAAAGCAGGGGGTCACTGAAGCTTTCTTT CASSRKQGVTEAFF
TRBJ1-5 . 14 . TRBV9 TGTGCCAGCAGCCGAGGACACCGGGCTCAGCCCCAGCATTTT CASSRGHRAQPQHF
TRBJ1-4 . 14 . TRBV2 TGTGCCAGCAGGATCCTTGAGAATAATGAAAAACTGTTTTTT CASRILENNEKLFF